This entry lists 9 T cell receptor beta chains sequenced from one sample in a study of blood T cell repertoires in COVID-19. Profiling relied on immunoSEQ multiplex PCR, and the TCRdb table lists in-frame clones only, not all of them. The sample shows some 97,000 clones, approximately 89% of them seen only once. Sequenced sample: peripheral blood. The receptors originated from a man over 45 with active COVID-19.

This clone was detected only a few times. The gene calls are TRBV6-6 and TRBJ2-1; 11 bases align to TRBD2. This CDR3 comprises 15 residues. V lost 6 bases to trimming and J lost 7 bases; unmatched junction nucleotides: 8. CDR1 is MNHNY and CDR2 is SVGAGI in the germline V gene (reference sequence). The CDR3 coding sequence is TGTGCCAGCAGGGACCCTAGCGGGGGGAATAATGAGCAGTTCTTC. Its translation is CASRDPSGGNNEQFF.

The chain is built from TRBV3-1 (or the pseudogene TRBV3-2) and TRBJ1-1, with no clear D. This CDR3 region has 14 residues. The V and J ends lost 4 bases and 2 bases respectively, with 11 bases between them. Germline loops: CDR1 LGHDT, CDR2 YNNKEL (reference sequence). For the CDR3, the DNA is TGTGCCAGCAGCCTCATGGGCAGTAACACTGAAGCTTTCTTT. Translated, it gives CASSLMGSNTEAFF.

The V call is TRBV6-1, the J call TRBJ2-7; D may be TRBD1 (5 bases). The CDR3 length is 13 residues. The V end was cut by 2 bases, the J end by 6 bases, with 11 bases between. CDR1 and CDR2 from the germline V gene are MNHNS and SASEGT. The CDR3 DNA sequence: TGTGCCAGCAGTGAAAGGCAGGGTTTCGAGCAGTACGTC. Its protein product is CASSERQGFEQYV.

This rearrangement joins TRBV23-1 to TRBJ1-1; D not resolved. TRBV23-1 is an ORF, with its function uncertain. The germline V and J ends were trimmed by 6 bases and 1 base, with 9 bases remaining between them. This CDR3 spans 13 amino acids. The CDR3 DNA reads TGCGCCAGCAGCATTTCCCCGAACACTGAAGCTTTCTTT. Protein sequence: CASSISPNTEAFF.

The chain links TRBV27 to TRBJ1-3; 8 bases match TRBD1. Germline CDR1 MNHEY, CDR2 SMNVEV (reference sequence). This CDR3 region has 15 residues. The V segment lost 5 bases and the J segment 0 bases; nucleotides outside the gene matches: 3. CDR3 region: CASSRQGNSGNTIYF. Here the CDR3 DNA reads TGTGCCAGCAGTCGACAGGGGAACTCTGGAAACACCATATATTTT.

The chain joins TRBV20-1 to TRBJ2-4; TRBD2 aligns across 7 bases. With V trimmed by 3 bases and J by 8 bases, 19 bases remained unmatched. The CDR3 spans 17 residues. In germline, CDR1 is DFQATT, CDR2 SNEGSKA (reference sequence). CDR3 sequence: CSASGSGRGFDVDIQYF. The CDR3 nucleotides read TGCAGTGCTAGTGGGTCAGGGCGGGGGTTTGACGTTGACATTCAGTACTTC.

The chain carries TRBV28 and TRBJ2-7; 8 bases match TRBD1. This CDR3 spans 13 amino acids. Germline loops: CDR1 MDHEN, CDR2 SYDVKM. J gave up 11 bases and V 6 bases, and 12 bases lay outside the gene matches. The CDR3 DNA sequence: TGTGCCAGCAGGCCAAACGGTGGACAGGGAGAGTACGTC. Its protein is CASRPNGGQGEYV.

This sequence joins TRBV5-5 and TRBJ2-1; D gene uncertain. The germline V gene has CDR1 SGHKS and CDR2 YYEKEE (reference sequence). This CDR3 spans 14 amino acids. V lost 4 bases and J 2 bases, leaving 10 bases between the germline ends. The CDR3 protein is CASSLDFTYNEQFF. In nucleotides, the CDR3 is TGTGCCAGCAGCCTTGACTTCACCTACAATGAGCAGTTCTTC.

The chain carries TRBV7-2 and TRBJ1-2; D call uncertain. CDR1 and CDR2 from the germline V gene are SGHTA and FQGNSA. V lost 5 bases and J 4 bases, leaving 11 bases between the germline ends. This CDR3 has 13 amino acids. The CDR3 protein is CASSRRQVYGYTF. The CDR3 DNA reads as TGTGCCAGCAGCCGCCGGCAGGTCTATGGCTACACCTTC.